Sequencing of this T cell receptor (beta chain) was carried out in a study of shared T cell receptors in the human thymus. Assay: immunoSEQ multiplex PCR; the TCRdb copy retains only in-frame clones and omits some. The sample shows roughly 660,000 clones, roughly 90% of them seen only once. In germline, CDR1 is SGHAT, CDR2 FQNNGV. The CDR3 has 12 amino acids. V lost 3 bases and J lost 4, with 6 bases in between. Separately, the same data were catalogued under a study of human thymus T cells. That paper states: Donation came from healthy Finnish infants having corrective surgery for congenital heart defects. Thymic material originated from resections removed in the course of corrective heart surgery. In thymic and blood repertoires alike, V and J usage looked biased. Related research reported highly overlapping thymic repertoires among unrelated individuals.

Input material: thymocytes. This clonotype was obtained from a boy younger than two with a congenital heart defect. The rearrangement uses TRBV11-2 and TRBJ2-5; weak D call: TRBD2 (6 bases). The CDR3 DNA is TGTGCCAGCAGCTTCGGGAGAGAGACCCAGTACTTC. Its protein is CASSFGRETQYF.